Below, 21 T cell receptor beta chains from the same sample are listed, as sequenced in a study of blood T cell repertoires in COVID-19. The data were produced by immunoSEQ multiplex PCR, yet TCRdb's version contains in-frame clones alone and is incomplete. The data show around 100,000 clones, with roughly nine tenths seen just once and approximately 4% held by the top ten. Material: peripheral blood. The receptor source for this set is a man aged 40-55 years with acute or convalescent COVID-19.

This rearrangement joins TRBV12-3 or TRBV12-4 to TRBJ2-7; D call uncertain. This CDR3 has 11 amino acids. The V and J ends lost 6 bases and 7 bases respectively, with 10 bases between them. CDR3 DNA sequence: TGTGCCAGCAGCGTCTTAGAGGAGCAGTACTTC. Amino acid sequence: CASSVLEEQYF.

This clone was counted a few times. The V and J genes are TRBV7-6 and TRBJ1-1; no firm D call. This CDR3 has 17 amino acids. The germline gives CDR1 SGHVS, CDR2 FNYEAQ. V shed 5 bases and J shed 1 base, with 20 bases lying between them. CDR3 bases: TGTGCCAGCAGCCCAGAAAAGGTTCAGGCCCAGAACACTGAAGCTTTCTTT. Protein product: CASSPEKVQAQNTEAFF.

In this sample, this clone turned up once. J is TRBJ2-7 and V is TRBV7-2; TRBD2 is a possible D gene (7 bases). This CDR3 has 14 residues. Trimming left V 0 bases short and J 6 bases short, with 12 bases between. The germline gives CDR1 SGHTA, CDR2 FQGNSA. DNA for the CDR3: TGTGCCAGCAGCTTAGCGCAGGGAGGGGGCGAGCAGTACTTC. It specifies CASSLAQGGGEQYF.

V gene TRBV7-9 combines with J gene TRBJ1-5, with 8 nucleotides matching TRBD1. V lost 6 bases and J lost 11; bases outside the gene matches: 12. Germline CDR1 is SEHNR and CDR2 is FQNEAQ (reference sequence). This CDR3 is built from 14 residues. The DNA of the CDR3 is TGTGCCAGCAGTTCAGGGGGCGAGTGGGGAGCCCAGCATTTT. This codes for CASSSGGEWGAQHF.

Only a few counts were recorded for this clone. The chain combines TRBV2 with TRBJ1-1; D gene uncertain. This CDR3 is built from 11 residues. V was pared by 5 bases and J by 3 bases, with 4 bases between. Germline V gene lookup returns CDR1 SNHLY and CDR2 FYNNEI. The CDR3 coding sequence is TGTGCCAGCAGTTCATACACTGAAGCTTTCTTT. It specifies CASSSYTEAFF.

The V call is TRBV25-1, the J call TRBJ2-1, with 12 positions matching TRBD2. Losses at the gene ends were 5 bases for V and 8 bases for J; bases not matched to a gene: 16. Germline-derived CDR1 and CDR2 are MGHDK and SYGVNS. The CDR3 has 18 amino acids. CDR3 in amino acids: CASSLLGASGRAFDEQFF. The CDR3 coding sequence is TGTGCCAGCAGTTTGTTGGGGGCTAGCGGGAGGGCCTTTGATGAGCAGTTCTTC.

This chain links TRBV2 with TRBJ1-2; 8 bases line up with TRBD1. Germline V gene sequence: CDR1 SNHLY, CDR2 FYNNEI. Unmatched junction bases numbered 5, after V lost 4 bases and J lost 4 bases. This CDR3 spans 14 amino acids. The CDR3 protein is CASSGTDRVYGYTF. For the CDR3, the DNA is TGTGCCAGCAGTGGCACGGACAGGGTCTATGGCTACACCTTC.

The CDR3 DNA is TGTGCCAGTAGCCCGAGGGACAGAGATAATGAAAAACTGTTTTTT. This sequence encodes CASSPRDRDNEKLFF. V gene TRBV19 combines with J gene TRBJ1-4; 7 bases are shared with TRBD1. CDR1 LNHDA and CDR2 SQIVND come from the germline V gene (reference sequence). J lost 4 bases, V lost 6 bases, and 8 bases had no gene match. This CDR3 comprises 15 residues.

The rearrangement joins TRBV5-1 to TRBJ1-4; D unresolved. CDR3 length equals 14 residues. Trimming removed 0 bases from V and 2 bases from J, with 5 bases in between. Per germline, CDR1 SGHRS and CDR2 YFSETQ. The CDR3 reads CASSLEYTNEKLFF. CDR3 in DNA: TGCGCCAGCAGCTTGGAATATACTAATGAAAAACTGTTTTTT.

Comment on this clone: Other DNA sequences from this sample encode an identical CDR3 as well. This sequence joins TRBV5-4 and TRBJ1-1; no clear D. Germline V lookup: CDR1 SGHNT, CDR2 YYREEE (reference sequence). Trimming removed 0 bases from V and 0 bases from J, with 6 bases in between. The CDR3 sequence is 14 residues long. CDR3 sequence: CASSLAGMNTEAFF. Written as DNA, the CDR3 is TGTGCCAGCAGCTTGGCCGGGATGAACACTGAAGCTTTCTTT. Supplemented by reference TRBV5-4 and TRBJ1-1, the full variable domain reads ETGVTQSPTHLIKTRGQQVTLRCSSQSGHNTVSWYQQALGQGPQFIFQYYREEENGRGNFPPRFSGLQFPNYSSELNVNALELDDSALYLCASSLAGMNTEAFFGQGTRLTVV.

The V gene is TRBV7-3, the J gene TRBJ2-6, with D maybe TRBD1 (6 bases). Germline assignment: CDR1 SGHTA and CDR2 FQGTGA. The CDR3 consists of 19 residues. Trimming cost V 5 bases and J 1 base, with 21 bases left between them. The CDR3 nucleotides are TGTGCCAGCAGCCCCCCAGGCCGGGACACCTTTTCTGGGGCCAACGTCCTGACTTTC. Its translation: CASSPPGRDTFSGANVLTF.

There are a few counts of this clone. The chain couples TRBV5-5 to TRBJ1-5; perhaps TRBD1 as D (6 bases). This CDR3 spans 14 amino acids. CDR1 and CDR2 from the germline V gene are SGHKS and YYEKEE (reference sequence). The V and J ends lost 4 bases and 3 bases respectively, with 11 bases between them. This CDR3 is CASSPRDINQPQHF. CDR3 nucleotide sequence: TGTGCCAGCAGCCCAAGGGACATCAATCAGCCCCAGCATTTT.

The chain has TRBV7-9 and TRBJ2-7; TRBD1 aligns across 7 bases. The germline V gene encodes CDR1 SEHNR and CDR2 FQNEAQ (reference sequence). V was pared by 5 bases and J by 4 bases, with 8 bases of the junction left unmatched. This CDR3 region has 14 residues. CDR3 DNA: TGTGCCAGCAGCCCTTCGGGACAGCGTTACGAGCAGTACTTC. It encodes CASSPSGQRYEQYF.

The rearrangement joins TRBV10-3 to TRBJ1-1, with D maybe TRBD1 (6 bases). V lost 0 bases and J lost 1, with 12 bases in between. Germline V gives CDR1 ENHRY, CDR2 SYGVKD. There are 16 residues in the CDR3. CDR3 residues: CAISESGGSQNTEAFF. CDR3 DNA: TGTGCCATCAGTGAGTCAGGGGGTTCACAGAACACTGAAGCTTTCTTT.

The rearrangement joins TRBV19 to TRBJ1-1; possibly TRBD1 for D (6 bases). The V gene's germline CDR1 is LNHDA and CDR2 SQIVND (reference sequence). Trimming removed 5 bases at V and 4 bases at J, with 14 bases between. This CDR3 contains 14 residues. In nucleotides, the CDR3 is TGTGCCAGTAGTGTACAGGGAGGGGGCACTGAAGCTTTCTTT. This encodes CASSVQGGGTEAFF. The entire variable domain, with the rest obtained from reference TRBV19 and TRBJ1-1, is as follows: DGGITQSPKYLFRKEGQNVTLSCEQNLNHDAMYWYRQDPGQGLRLIYYSQIVNDFQKGDIAEGYSVSREKKESFPLTVTSAQKNPTAFYLCASSVQGGGTEAFFGQGTRLTVV.

This chain connects TRBV4-3 to TRBJ2-3; D not resolved. The germline V and J ends were trimmed by 1 base and 1 base, with 9 bases remaining between them. The CDR3 has 15 residues. Germline CDR1 and CDR2: LGHNA and YSLEER. CDR3 in DNA: TGCGCCAGCAGCCAAGGCCTAATCCGCACAGATACGCAGTATTTT. Residues: CASSQGLIRTDTQYF.

The V and J genes are TRBV11-3 and TRBJ2-3; D unclear. The CDR3 length is 13 residues. V was clipped by 8 bases and J by 0 bases, with 9 bases between them. The germline V gene has CDR1 SGHNT and CDR2 YENEEA. The DNA for the CDR3 is TGTGCCAGCTCTTATCGGAGCACAGATACGCAGTATTTT. Protein: CASSYRSTDTQYF.

The chain uses TRBV13 and TRBJ1-5; D might be TRBD1 (5 bases). Germline V gene data show CDR1 as PRHDT and CDR2 as FYEKMQ (reference sequence). V dropped 5 bases and J dropped 7 bases, with 12 bases sitting between them. The CDR3 runs 13 residues. The CDR3 loop is CASSPGRGQPQHF. Here the CDR3 DNA reads TGTGCCAGCAGCCCGGGGCGGGGACAGCCCCAGCATTTT.

V and J are TRBV28 and TRBJ2-6; D is unresolved. CDR1 and CDR2 (germline): MDHEN, SYDVKM. V was trimmed by 3 bases and J by 4 bases, leaving 7 bases between them. CDR3 length equals 14 residues. CDR3 in amino acids: CASSLRSGANVLTF. DNA of the CDR3: TGTGCCAGCAGTTTGAGGTCAGGGGCCAACGTCCTGACTTTC.

DNA for the CDR3: TGTGCCAGTAGTATGGGTAGCGGGAGATCGAGCGCCTACAATGAGCAGTTCTTC. Translated, it gives CASSMGSGRSSAYNEQFF. J is TRBJ2-1 and V is TRBV19; TRBD2 aligns across 9 bases. V dropped 3 bases and J dropped 2; count of bases not matched to a gene: 11. Germline lookup yields CDR1 LNHDA and CDR2 SQIVND (reference sequence). The CDR3 runs to 18 residues.

The rearrangement uses TRBV19 and TRBJ2-2, with D maybe TRBD2 (5 bases). Trimming removed 7 bases from V and 4 bases from J, with 13 bases in between. The germline V gene encodes CDR1 LNHDA and CDR2 SQIVND (reference sequence). The CDR3 length is 14 residues. CDR3 loop: CASKRGASTGELFF. In nucleotides, the CDR3 is TGTGCCAGTAAACGGGGTGCGAGCACCGGGGAGCTGTTTTTT.